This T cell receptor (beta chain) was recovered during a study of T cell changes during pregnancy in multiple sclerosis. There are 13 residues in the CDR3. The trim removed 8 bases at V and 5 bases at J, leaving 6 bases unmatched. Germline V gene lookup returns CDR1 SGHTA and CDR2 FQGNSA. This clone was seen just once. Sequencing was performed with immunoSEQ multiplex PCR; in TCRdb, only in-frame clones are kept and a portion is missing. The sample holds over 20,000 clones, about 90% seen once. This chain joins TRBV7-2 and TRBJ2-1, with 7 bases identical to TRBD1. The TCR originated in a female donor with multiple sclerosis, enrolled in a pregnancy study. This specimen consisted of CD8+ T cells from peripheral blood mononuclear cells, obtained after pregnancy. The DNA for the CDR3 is TGTGCCAGCGCAAGGGGGCCTGACAATGAGCAGTTCTTC. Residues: CASARGPDNEQFF.